The clone carrying this T cell receptor beta chain was recorded once. The antigen is unknown. As for time point: cycle 4 day 1 (C4D1), after less than seven weeks of nivolumab. No patient escaped relapse after autologous stem cell transplantation, and brentuximab vedotin exposure varied. Patients reached a best response of complete response, partial response or progressive disease. This sample was included in a study of PD-1 blockade in classical Hodgkin lymphoma. Study background: Patients were administered nivolumab (3 mg/kg intravenously) every 2 weeks.

Findings and limits, study-wide: Newly diagnosed patients had diversity similar to the baseline diversity of complete responders. Diminished baseline TCR diversity has been reported in newly diagnosed patients relative to healthy donors.

Method: immunoSEQ multiplex PCR; TCRdb's copy keeps in-frame clones and lacks some. The table has roughly 64,000 clones, around nine tenths seen once; the top ten hold about 8%. The sequence was obtained from a human donor with classical Hodgkin lymphoma. The sequences come from peripheral blood mononuclear cells (PBMCs), collected before the fourth cycle of nivolumab.

CDR3 DNA: TGTGCCAGCAGCTTGGGCAGGGGTTCGCAAGAGACCCAGTACTTC. Its translation is CASSLGRGSQETQYF. The chain combines TRBV5-8 with TRBJ2-5, with D possibly TRBD1 on 6 matching bases. There are 15 residues in the CDR3. Trimming removed 0 bases from V and 2 bases from J, with 11 bases in between. Per germline, CDR1 SGHTS and CDR2 YDEGEE.